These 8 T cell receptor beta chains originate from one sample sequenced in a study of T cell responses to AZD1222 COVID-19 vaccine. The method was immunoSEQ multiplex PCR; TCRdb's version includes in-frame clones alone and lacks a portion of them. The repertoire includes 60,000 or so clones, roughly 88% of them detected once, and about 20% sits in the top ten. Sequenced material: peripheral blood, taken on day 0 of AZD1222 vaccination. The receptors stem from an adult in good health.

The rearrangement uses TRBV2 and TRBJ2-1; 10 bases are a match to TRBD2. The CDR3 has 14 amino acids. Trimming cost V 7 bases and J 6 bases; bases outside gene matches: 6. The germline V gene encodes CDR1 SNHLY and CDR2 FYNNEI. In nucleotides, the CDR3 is TGTGCCAGCACCCCAGGGACTAGCGTCAATGAGCAGTTCTTC. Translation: CASTPGTSVNEQFF.

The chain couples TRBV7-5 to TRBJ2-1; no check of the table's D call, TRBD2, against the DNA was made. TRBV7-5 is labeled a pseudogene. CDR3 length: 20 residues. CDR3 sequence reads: CARSLTNTSGRPSSYNEQFF. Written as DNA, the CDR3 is TGTGCCAGAAGCTTAACAAACACTAGCGGGAGGCCCAGCTCCTACAATGAGCAGTTCTTC.

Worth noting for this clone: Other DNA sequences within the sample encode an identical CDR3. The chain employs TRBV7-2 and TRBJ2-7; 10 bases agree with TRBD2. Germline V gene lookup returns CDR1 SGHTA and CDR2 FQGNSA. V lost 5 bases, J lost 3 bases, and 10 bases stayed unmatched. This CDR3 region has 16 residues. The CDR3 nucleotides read TGTGCCAGCAGCCCTACCTGGCTAGCGGGAGTCTACGAGCAGTACTTC. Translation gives CASSPTWLAGVYEQYF. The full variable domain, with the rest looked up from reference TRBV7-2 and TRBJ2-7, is GAGVSQSPSNKVTEKGKDVELRCDPISGHTALYWYRQSLGQGLEFLIYFQGNSAPDKSGLPSDRFSAERTGGSVSTLTIQRTQQEDSAVYLCASSPTWLAGVYEQYFGPGTRLTVT.

CDR3 amino acids: CAISDRDGNTIYF. The DNA for the CDR3 is TGTGCCATCAGCGACAGGGATGGAAACACCATATATTTT. This chain uses TRBV10-3 with TRBJ1-3; the match to TRBD1 covers 7 bases. The CDR3 length is 13 residues. Trimming took 6 bases from V and 3 from J; bases not matched to a gene: 2. The germline CDR1 and CDR2 sequences are ENHRY and SYGVKD.

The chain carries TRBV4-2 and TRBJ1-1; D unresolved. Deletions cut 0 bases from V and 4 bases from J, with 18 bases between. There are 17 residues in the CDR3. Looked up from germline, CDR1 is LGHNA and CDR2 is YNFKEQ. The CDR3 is CASSQDTISPGGTEAFF. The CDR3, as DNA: TGTGCCAGCAGCCAAGATACGATTTCACCGGGAGGCACTGAAGCTTTCTTT.

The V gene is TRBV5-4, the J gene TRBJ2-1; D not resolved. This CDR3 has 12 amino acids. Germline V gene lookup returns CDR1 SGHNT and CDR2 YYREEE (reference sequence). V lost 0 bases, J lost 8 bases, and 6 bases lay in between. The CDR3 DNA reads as TGTGCCAGCAGCTTGGAATGGGATGAGCAGTTCTTC. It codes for CASSLEWDEQFF.

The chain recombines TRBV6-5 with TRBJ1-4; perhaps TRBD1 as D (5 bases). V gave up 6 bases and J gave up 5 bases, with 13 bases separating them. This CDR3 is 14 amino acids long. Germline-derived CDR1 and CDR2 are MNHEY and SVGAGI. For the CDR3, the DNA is TGTGCCAGCAGACTCACAGGAGTCAATGAAAAACTGTTTTTT. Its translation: CASRLTGVNEKLFF.

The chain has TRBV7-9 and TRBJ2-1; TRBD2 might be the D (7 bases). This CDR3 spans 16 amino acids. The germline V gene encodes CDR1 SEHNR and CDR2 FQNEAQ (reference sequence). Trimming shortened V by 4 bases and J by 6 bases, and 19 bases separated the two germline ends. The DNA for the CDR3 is TGTGCCAGCAGCTCGCTAGGGGGAGGGAATCGCAATGAGCAGTTCTTC. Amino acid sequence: CASSSLGGGNRNEQFF.